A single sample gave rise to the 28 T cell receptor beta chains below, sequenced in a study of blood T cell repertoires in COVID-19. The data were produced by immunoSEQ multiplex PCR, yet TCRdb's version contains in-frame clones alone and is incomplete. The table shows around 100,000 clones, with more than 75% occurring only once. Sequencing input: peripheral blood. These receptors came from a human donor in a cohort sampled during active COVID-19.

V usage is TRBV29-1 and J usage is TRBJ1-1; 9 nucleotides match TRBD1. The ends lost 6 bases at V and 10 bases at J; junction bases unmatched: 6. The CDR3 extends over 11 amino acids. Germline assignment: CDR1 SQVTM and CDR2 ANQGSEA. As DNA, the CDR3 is TGCAGCGTCGTACAGGGGGCCGGAGCTTTCTTT. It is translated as CSVVQGAGAFF.

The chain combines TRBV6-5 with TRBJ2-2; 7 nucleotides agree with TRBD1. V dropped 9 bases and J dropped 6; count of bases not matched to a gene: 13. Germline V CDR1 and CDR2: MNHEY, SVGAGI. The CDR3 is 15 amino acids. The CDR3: CARRNRGIGAGELFF. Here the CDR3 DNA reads TGTGCCAGGAGGAACAGGGGAATCGGCGCCGGGGAGCTGTTTTTT.

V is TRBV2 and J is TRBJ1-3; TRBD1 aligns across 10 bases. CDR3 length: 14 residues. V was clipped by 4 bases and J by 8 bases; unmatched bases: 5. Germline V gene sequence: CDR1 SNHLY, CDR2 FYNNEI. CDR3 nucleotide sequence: TGTGCCAGCAGTGTCGGACAGGGGGTGGACACCATATATTTT. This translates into CASSVGQGVDTIYF.

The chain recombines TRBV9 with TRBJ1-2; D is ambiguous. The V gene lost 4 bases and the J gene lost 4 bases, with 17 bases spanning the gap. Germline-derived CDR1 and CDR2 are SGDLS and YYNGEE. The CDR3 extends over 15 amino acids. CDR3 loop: CASSSRVVSTYGYTF. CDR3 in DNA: TGTGCCAGCAGCAGCCGAGTCGTCTCTACCTATGGCTACACCTTC. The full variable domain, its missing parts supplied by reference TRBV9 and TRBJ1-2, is DSGVTQTPKHLITATGQRVTLRCSPRSGDLSVYWYQQSLDQGLQFLIQYYNGEERAKGNILERFSAQQFPDLHSELNLSSLELGDSALYFCASSSRVVSTYGYTFGSGTRLTVV.

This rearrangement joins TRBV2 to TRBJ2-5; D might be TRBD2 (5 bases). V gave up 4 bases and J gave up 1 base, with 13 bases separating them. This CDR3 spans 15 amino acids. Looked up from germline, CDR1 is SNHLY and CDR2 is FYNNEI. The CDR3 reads CASSAEGGFQETQYF. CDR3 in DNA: TGTGCCAGCAGTGCGGAAGGAGGTTTCCAAGAGACCCAGTACTTC.

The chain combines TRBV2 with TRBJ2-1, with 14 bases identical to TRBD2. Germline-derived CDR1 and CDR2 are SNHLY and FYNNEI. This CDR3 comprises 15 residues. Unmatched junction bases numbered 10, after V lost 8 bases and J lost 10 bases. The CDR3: CASGPGLAGGKEQFF. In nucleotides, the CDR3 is TGTGCCAGCGGGCCCGGACTAGCGGGGGGCAAAGAGCAGTTCTTC.

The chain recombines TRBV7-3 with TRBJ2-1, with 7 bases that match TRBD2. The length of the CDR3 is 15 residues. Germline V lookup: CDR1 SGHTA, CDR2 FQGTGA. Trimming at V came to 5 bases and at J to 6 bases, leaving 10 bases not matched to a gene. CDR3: CASSVLGGRVNEQFF. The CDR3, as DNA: TGTGCCAGCAGCGTTCTTGGGGGGAGGGTCAATGAGCAGTTCTTC.

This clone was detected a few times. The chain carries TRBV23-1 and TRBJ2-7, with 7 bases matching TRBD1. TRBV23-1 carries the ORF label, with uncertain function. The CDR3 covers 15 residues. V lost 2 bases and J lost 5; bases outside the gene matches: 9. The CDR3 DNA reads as TGCGCCAGCAGTCAAATCCCCCTTCAGGGGGACGAGCAGTACTTC. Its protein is CASSQIPLQGDEQYF.

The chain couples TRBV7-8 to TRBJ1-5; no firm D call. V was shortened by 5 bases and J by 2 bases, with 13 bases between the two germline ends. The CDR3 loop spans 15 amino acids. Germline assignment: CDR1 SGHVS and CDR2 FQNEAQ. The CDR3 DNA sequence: TGTGCCAGCAGCCGACCGGGAGTTGGCAATCAGCCCCAGCATTTT. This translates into CASSRPGVGNQPQHF.

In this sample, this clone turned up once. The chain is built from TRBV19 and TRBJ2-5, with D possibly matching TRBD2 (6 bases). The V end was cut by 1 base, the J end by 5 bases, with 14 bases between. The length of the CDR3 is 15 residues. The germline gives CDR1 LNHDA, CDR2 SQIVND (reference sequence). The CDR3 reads CASSIGGGPRETQYF. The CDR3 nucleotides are TGTGCCAGTAGTATAGGGGGAGGTCCCCGGGAGACCCAGTACTTC.

CDR3 protein: CATSKDLDPEAFF. Written as DNA, the CDR3 is TGTGCCACCAGCAAAGACCTAGATCCTGAAGCTTTCTTT. The V call is TRBV15, the J call TRBJ1-1; D unclear. The V gene lost 4 bases and the J gene lost 6 bases, with 12 bases spanning the gap. CDR1 is LNHNV and CDR2 is YYDKDF in the germline V gene (reference sequence). This CDR3 spans 13 amino acids.

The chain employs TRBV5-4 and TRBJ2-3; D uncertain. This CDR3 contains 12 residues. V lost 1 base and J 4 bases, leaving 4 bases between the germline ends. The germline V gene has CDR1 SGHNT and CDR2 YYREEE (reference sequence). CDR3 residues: CASSLWPDTQYF. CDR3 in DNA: TGTGCCAGCAGCTTGTGGCCAGATACGCAGTATTTT.

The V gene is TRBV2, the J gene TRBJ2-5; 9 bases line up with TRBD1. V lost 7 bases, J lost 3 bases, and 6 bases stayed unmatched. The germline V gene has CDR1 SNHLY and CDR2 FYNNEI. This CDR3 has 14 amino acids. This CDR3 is CASKTGTGKETQYF. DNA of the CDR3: TGTGCCAGCAAGACCGGGACAGGGAAAGAGACCCAGTACTTC.

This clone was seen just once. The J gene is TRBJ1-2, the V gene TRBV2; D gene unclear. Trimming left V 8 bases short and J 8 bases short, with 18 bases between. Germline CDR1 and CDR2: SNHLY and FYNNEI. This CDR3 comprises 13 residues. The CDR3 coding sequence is TGTGCCAGCCCCCCGTTGTCTGAGCGCGGCTACACCTTC. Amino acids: CASPPLSERGYTF.

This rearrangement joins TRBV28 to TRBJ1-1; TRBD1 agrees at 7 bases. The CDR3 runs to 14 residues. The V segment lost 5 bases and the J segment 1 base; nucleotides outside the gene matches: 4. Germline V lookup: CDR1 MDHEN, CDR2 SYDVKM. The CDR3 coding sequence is TGTGCCAGCAGTCGGGACAGAAGGAACACTGAAGCTTTCTTT. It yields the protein CASSRDRRNTEAFF.

The CDR3 region is CASSLWRGPLYEQYF. CDR3 coding DNA: TGTGCCAGCAGTTTATGGCGGGGGCCCCTCTACGAGCAGTACTTC. The chain links TRBV28 to TRBJ2-7; TRBD2 is a possible D gene (7 bases). V was cut by 0 bases and J by 3 bases, with 12 bases left in between. Germline CDR1 is MDHEN and CDR2 is SYDVKM. The CDR3 extends over 15 amino acids.

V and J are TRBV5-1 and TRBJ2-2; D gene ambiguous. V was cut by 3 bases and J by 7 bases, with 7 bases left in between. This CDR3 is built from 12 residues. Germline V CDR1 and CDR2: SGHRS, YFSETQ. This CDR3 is CASSSDIGELFF. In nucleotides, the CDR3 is TGCGCCAGCAGCTCAGATATCGGGGAGCTGTTTTTT.

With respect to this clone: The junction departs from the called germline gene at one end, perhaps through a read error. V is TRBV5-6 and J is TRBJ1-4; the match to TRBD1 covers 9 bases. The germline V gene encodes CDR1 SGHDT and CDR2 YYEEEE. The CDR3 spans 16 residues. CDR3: CASSVTPGQGAEKLFF. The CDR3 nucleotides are TGTGCCAGCAGCGTCACCCCGGGACAGGGCGCCGAAAAATTGTTTTTT.

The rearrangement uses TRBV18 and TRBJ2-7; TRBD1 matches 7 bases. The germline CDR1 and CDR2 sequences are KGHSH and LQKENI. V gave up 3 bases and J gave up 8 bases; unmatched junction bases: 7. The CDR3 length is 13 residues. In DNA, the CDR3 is TGTGCCAGCTCACCGCTATTACAGGGGAAGCAGTACTTC. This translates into CASSPLLQGKQYF.

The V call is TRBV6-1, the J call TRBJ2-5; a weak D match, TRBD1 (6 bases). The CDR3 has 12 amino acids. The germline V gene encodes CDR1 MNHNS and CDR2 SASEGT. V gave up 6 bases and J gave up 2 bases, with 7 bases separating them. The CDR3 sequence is CASSRGQETQYF. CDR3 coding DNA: TGTGCCAGCAGCAGGGGACAAGAGACCCAGTACTTC.

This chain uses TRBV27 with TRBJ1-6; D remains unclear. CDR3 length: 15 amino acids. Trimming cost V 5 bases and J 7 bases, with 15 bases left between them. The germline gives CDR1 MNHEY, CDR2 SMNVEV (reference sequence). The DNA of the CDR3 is TGTGCCAGCAGTCCCCTAGGTAGCGCGAATTCACCCCTCCACTTT. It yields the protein CASSPLGSANSPLHF.

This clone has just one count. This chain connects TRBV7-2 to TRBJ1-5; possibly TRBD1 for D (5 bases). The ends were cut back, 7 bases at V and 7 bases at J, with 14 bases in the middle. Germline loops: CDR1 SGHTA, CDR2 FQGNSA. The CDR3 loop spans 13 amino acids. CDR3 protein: CASTLGVGQPQHF. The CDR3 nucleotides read TGTGCCAGCACCCTAGGGGTGGGGCAGCCCCAGCATTTT.

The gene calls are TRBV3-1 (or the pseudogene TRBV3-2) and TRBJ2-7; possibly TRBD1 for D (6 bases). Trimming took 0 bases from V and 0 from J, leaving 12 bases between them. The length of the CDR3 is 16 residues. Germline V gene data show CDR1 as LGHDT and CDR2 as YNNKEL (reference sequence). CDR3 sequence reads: CASSQETRTASYEQYF. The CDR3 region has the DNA TGTGCCAGCAGCCAAGAAACAAGGACAGCCTCCTACGAGCAGTACTTC.

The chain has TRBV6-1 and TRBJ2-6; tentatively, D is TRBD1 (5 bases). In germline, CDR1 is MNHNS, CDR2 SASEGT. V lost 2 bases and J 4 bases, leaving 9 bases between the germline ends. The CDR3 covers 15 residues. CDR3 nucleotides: TGTGCCAGCAGTGAAATAGGGGTCGGGGCCAACGTCCTGACTTTC. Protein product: CASSEIGVGANVLTF.

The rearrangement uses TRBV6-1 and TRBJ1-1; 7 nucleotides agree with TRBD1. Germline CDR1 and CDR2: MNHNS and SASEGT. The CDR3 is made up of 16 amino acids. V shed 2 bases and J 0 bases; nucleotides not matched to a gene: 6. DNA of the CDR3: TGTGCCAGCAGTGAACAAGGGGGCGTCATGAACACTGAAGCTTTCTTT. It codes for CASSEQGGVMNTEAFF.

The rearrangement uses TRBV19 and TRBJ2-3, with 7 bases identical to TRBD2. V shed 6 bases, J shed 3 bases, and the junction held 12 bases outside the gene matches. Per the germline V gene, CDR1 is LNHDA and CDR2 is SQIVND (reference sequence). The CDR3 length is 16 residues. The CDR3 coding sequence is TGTGCCAGTAGCAACCAGAGGGGAGCGGGAACAGATACGCAGTATTTT. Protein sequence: CASSNQRGAGTDTQYF.

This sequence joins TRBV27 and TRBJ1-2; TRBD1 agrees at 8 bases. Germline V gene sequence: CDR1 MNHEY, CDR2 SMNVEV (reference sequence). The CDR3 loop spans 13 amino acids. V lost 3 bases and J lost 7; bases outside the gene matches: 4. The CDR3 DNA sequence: TGTGCCAGCAGTTTTACGACAGGGGTTGGCTACACCTTC. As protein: CASSFTTGVGYTF.

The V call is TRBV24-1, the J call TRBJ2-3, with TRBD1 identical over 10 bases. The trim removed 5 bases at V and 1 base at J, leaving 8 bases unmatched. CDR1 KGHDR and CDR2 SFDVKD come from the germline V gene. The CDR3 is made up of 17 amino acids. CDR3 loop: CATSGQGTGVGTDTQYF. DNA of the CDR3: TGTGCCACCAGTGGCCAGGGGACAGGGGTCGGCACAGATACGCAGTATTTT.